The present TCR beta chain was sequenced within a study of cytomegalovirus exposure and HLA in healthy donors. 13 Jbeta primers and 60 Vbeta primers were used for the PCR. Some clones are missing from TCRdb's copy, which holds only in-frame ones; the method was immunoSEQ multiplex PCR. The sample records 90,000 to 150,000 clones, 77% being singletons. The V gene end was trimmed by 4 bases and the J gene end by 3 bases; junction bases not matched to a gene: 2. The CDR3 loop spans 15 amino acids. The germline CDR1 and CDR2 sequences are SGHKS and YYEKEE (reference sequence). The TCR sequence derives from a man aged 40-55 years in good health and CMV-seropositive. Sequencing input: PBMCs. The chain links TRBV5-5 to TRBJ2-1; 12 nucleotides line up with TRBD2. The CDR3 DNA reads as TGTGCCAGCAGCCCGACTAGCGGGGGCTACAATGAGCAGTTCTTC. Amino acid sequence: CASSPTSGGYNEQFF.